A single sample is the source of the 10 T cell receptor beta chains below, sequenced in a study of CD8+ T cells in alopecia areata. Treatment reported: oral pan-JAK inhibitor, 5-10 mg twice daily. cDNA prepared by RNA extraction and subsequent reverse transcription served as the template for sequencing. TCRdb's table, derived via immunoSEQ multiplex PCR, lists solely in-frame clones and lacks some. Among some 220,000 clones listed, 50% to 70% were seen once. Sequencing used CD4+ T cells sorted from blood, obtained at week 4, from a patient treated with tofacitinib. These receptors were taken from a human donor with alopecia areata.

The rearrangement links TRBV30 to TRBJ2-2; D is perhaps TRBD1 (5 bases). This CDR3 has 15 amino acids. From germline, CDR1 is GTSNPN and CDR2 SVGIG (reference sequence). V shed 0 bases and J shed 4 bases, with 12 bases lying between them. CDR3 nucleotide sequence: TGTGCCTGGAGTGTTAAGGGGATGGGCACCGGGGAGCTGTTTTTT. It encodes CAWSVKGMGTGELFF. The complete variable domain, with remaining parts taken from reference TRBV30 and TRBJ2-2, reads SQTIHQWPATLVQPVGSPLSLECTVEGTSNPNLYWYRQAAGRGLQLLFYSVGIGQISSEVPQNLSASRPQDRQFILSSKKLLLSDSGFYLCAWSVKGMGTGELFFGEGSRLTVL.

The chain uses TRBV2 and TRBJ2-5; D ambiguous. Per germline, CDR1 SNHLY and CDR2 FYNNEI. The CDR3 has 15 amino acids. The V gene lost 6 bases and the J gene lost 5 bases, with 19 bases spanning the gap. The CDR3 protein is CASRFQGLMTETQYF. The CDR3 DNA sequence: TGTGCCAGCAGGTTTCAAGGGCTTATGACGGAGACCCAGTACTTC.

About this clone itself: Other DNA sequences in this sample translate to the same CDR3. This sequence joins TRBV5-1 and TRBJ2-5, with D unclear. V gave up 0 bases and J gave up 5 bases, with 11 bases separating them. This CDR3 contains 14 residues. In germline, CDR1 is SGHRS, CDR2 YFSETQ. This chain's CDR3 is CASSLGRVEETQYF. The CDR3 nucleotides are TGCGCCAGCAGCTTGGGAAGGGTTGAGGAGACCCAGTACTTC.

The gene calls are TRBV10-3 and TRBJ1-5; possible D gene TRBD1, 5 bases. This CDR3 contains 13 residues. V dropped 4 bases and J dropped 7 bases, with 11 bases sitting between them. Germline V gives CDR1 ENHRY, CDR2 SYGVKD. CDR3 nucleotides: TGTGCCATCAGTGTGGGGAAGGGGCAGCCCCAGCATTTT. Protein: CAISVGKGQPQHF.

The DNA of the CDR3 is TGTGCCAGCAGTGTATCCCCCCAACTGTTCTTC. It yields the protein CASSVSPQLFF. V gene TRBV25-1 combines with J gene TRBJ2-1; D gene uncertain. Germline V gene data show CDR1 as MGHDK and CDR2 as SYGVNS. Trimming removed 4 bases at V and 15 bases at J, with 13 bases between. The CDR3 contains 11 residues. The variable domain in full, completed from reference TRBV25-1 and TRBJ2-1, reads EADIYQTPRYLVIGTGKKITLECSQTMGHDKMYWYQQDPGMELHLIHYSYGVNSTEKGDLSSESTVSRIRTEHFPLTLESARPSHTSQYLCASSVSPQLFFGPGTRLTVL.

This sequence joins TRBV10-3 and TRBJ2-5; tentatively, D is TRBD2 (5 bases). CDR1 and CDR2 from the germline V gene are ENHRY and SYGVKD. V shed 0 bases and J shed 4 bases, with 21 bases lying between them. The CDR3 has 18 amino acids. CDR3 sequence reads: CAISESRSPDIASETQYF. The CDR3 coding sequence is TGTGCCATCAGTGAGTCGAGAAGTCCCGACATAGCGTCAGAGACCCAGTACTTC.

The chain employs TRBV29-1 and TRBJ2-7; 7 bases map to TRBD1. CDR1 and CDR2 from the germline V gene are SQVTM and ANQGSEA. The CDR3 covers 13 residues. The V segment lost 4 bases and the J segment 12 bases; nucleotides outside the gene matches: 15. The CDR3 loop is CSVATLPTGRPYF. The CDR3 region has the DNA TGCAGCGTTGCAACGCTCCCGACAGGGAGACCGTACTTC.

The V call is TRBV5-6, the J call TRBJ2-3, with D tentatively TRBD1 or TRBD2 (5 bases each). The CDR3 length is 14 residues. The V end was cut by 0 bases, the J end by 5 bases, with 10 bases between. CDR1 is SGHDT and CDR2 is YYEEEE in the germline V gene. This CDR3 is CASSLVGVIDTQYF. In DNA form, the CDR3 reads TGTGCCAGCAGCTTGGTGGGGGTGATAGATACGCAGTATTTT.

This chain links TRBV4-1 with TRBJ2-1; D not resolved. This CDR3 comprises 14 residues. CDR1 MGHRA and CDR2 YSYEKL come from the germline V gene. V dropped 4 bases and J dropped 5 bases, with 12 bases sitting between them. The CDR3 here is CASSLRQINNEQFF. The CDR3 nucleotides are TGCGCCAGCAGCCTTCGGCAGATTAACAATGAGCAGTTCTTC.

The table lists this clone with a few counts. The J gene is TRBJ2-5, the V gene TRBV11-2, with 7 bases lining up with TRBD2. Germline V gene lookup returns CDR1 SGHAT and CDR2 FQNNGV. The CDR3 totals 16 residues. With 4 bases clipped from V and 2 bases from J, the junction kept 10 bases outside the gene matches. In DNA, the CDR3 is TGTGCCAGCAGCTCGGGAGCCGGGGGGTCTCAAGAGACCCAGTACTTC. Its protein is CASSSGAGGSQETQYF.